This passage covers 18 T cell receptor beta chains from one sample sequenced in a study of T cell responses to AZD1222 COVID-19 vaccine (dated by TCRdb to the early 2020s). The library was obtained by the immunoSEQ multiplex PCR assay. This immuneACCESS table, as held by TCRdb, lists in-frame sequences with V and J called but not all clones. Of the missing ones, under half trace to an unresolved V gene in checked studies; the others have no known cause. In this sample the table shows about 110,000 clones, around 93% of which occur a single time. The ten largest clonotypes hold approximately 2.9% of the sample. What this sample's time point label stands for: about 28 days (+/-7) after the second vaccine dose. Source: peripheral blood, taken 28 days after the second AZD1222 dose. Receptors originate from an adult who received the AZD1222 COVID-19 vaccine.

V gene TRBV27 combines with J gene TRBJ2-1; D may be TRBD2 (6 bases). This CDR3 region has 15 residues. Germline lookup yields CDR1 MNHEY and CDR2 SMNVEV (reference sequence). V was trimmed by 2 bases and J by 9 bases, leaving 17 bases between them. Here the CDR3 DNA reads TGTGCCAGCAGTTTAAAACTATCGGGACTGTTTGAGCAGTTCTTC. This translates into CASSLKLSGLFEQFF.

V is TRBV10-1 and J is TRBJ1-2; the D gene is possibly TRBD1 (5 bases). The CDR3 is made up of 18 amino acids. Trimming removed 0 bases from V and 5 bases from J, with 22 bases in between. From germline, CDR1 is WNHNN and CDR2 SYGVQD (reference sequence). The CDR3 reads CASSESRFLAGTGYGYTF. Written as DNA, the CDR3 is TGCGCCAGCAGTGAGTCTCGATTTTTAGCCGGGACGGGATATGGCTACACCTTC.

The rearrangement uses TRBV18 and TRBJ2-1; D perhaps matches TRBD1 (5 bases). CDR1 is KGHSH and CDR2 is LQKENI in the germline V gene. The CDR3 spans 14 residues. Trimming removed 4 bases from V and 8 bases from J, with 15 bases in between. The CDR3 DNA sequence: TGTGCCAGCTCACTCCGTCAGGGCGTGGATGAGCAGTTCTTC. It yields the protein CASSLRQGVDEQFF.

The rearrangement links TRBV6-5 to TRBJ2-7, with D possibly being TRBD2 (6 bases). This CDR3 is built from 13 residues. V was trimmed by 9 bases and J by 5 bases, leaving 17 bases between them. Germline-derived CDR1 and CDR2 are MNHEY and SVGAGI. CDR3 region: CASPPPGGDEQYF. CDR3 coding DNA: TGTGCCAGTCCACCGCCAGGCGGGGACGAGCAGTACTTC.

In nucleotides, the CDR3 is TGTGCCAGCGAACCCGGGACACCGAACACTGAAGCTTTCTTT. Protein: CASEPGTPNTEAFF. The chain employs TRBV19 and TRBJ1-1; weak D call: TRBD1 (6 bases). Germline assignment: CDR1 LNHDA and CDR2 SQIVND (reference sequence). The germline V and J ends were trimmed by 9 bases and 1 base, with 15 bases remaining between them. CDR3 length: 14 residues.

The genes are TRBV10-3 and TRBJ2-2; D call uncertain. Germline values: CDR1 ENHRY, CDR2 SYGVKD. The CDR3 has 11 amino acids. V was pared by 11 bases and J by 3 bases, with 7 bases between. Here the CDR3 DNA reads TGTGCCGTACGGTACACCGGGGAGCTGTTTTTT. It translates to CAVRYTGELFF.

The chain links TRBV19 to TRBJ1-6; D call uncertain. Trimming took off 7 bases at V and 6 bases at J, with 10 bases between the two ends. CDR1 LNHDA and CDR2 SQIVND come from the germline V gene (reference sequence). This CDR3 is built from 13 residues. In DNA, the CDR3 is TGTGCCAGTACAGTTGGGGTTAATTCACCCCTCCACTTT. Translating it yields CASTVGVNSPLHF.

V and J are TRBV9 and TRBJ1-1; tentative D call: TRBD1 (6 bases). V lost 5 bases and J 5 bases, leaving 22 bases between the germline ends. CDR1 and CDR2 from the germline V gene are SGDLS and YYNGEE. The CDR3 totals 16 residues. CDR3 DNA sequence: TGTGCCAGCAGTGCTGAGGGGGGGACCTGGGATACTGAAGCTTTCTTT. Its protein is CASSAEGGTWDTEAFF.

The chain joins TRBV4-1 to TRBJ1-1; D not resolved. Germline V gene sequence: CDR1 MGHRA, CDR2 YSYEKL. CDR3 size: 14 residues. The V end was cut by 1 base, the J end by 4 bases, with 10 bases between. This CDR3 is CASSQAPPGTEAFF. The DNA of the CDR3 is TGCGCCAGCAGCCAAGCGCCCCCCGGCACTGAAGCTTTCTTT.

The V call is TRBV9, the J call TRBJ1-2; maybe TRBD1 (6 bases). Germline CDR1 is SGDLS and CDR2 is YYNGEE. The V end was cut by 3 bases, the J end by 7 bases, with 13 bases between. This CDR3 contains 13 residues. The CDR3 loop reads CASSDRDTGGYTF. The CDR3 bases are TGTGCCAGCAGCGATCGGGACACCGGTGGCTACACCTTC.

The chain has TRBV27 and TRBJ1-5; D uncertain. The CDR3 length is 15 residues. Germline values: CDR1 MNHEY, CDR2 SMNVEV (reference sequence). The V and J ends lost 5 bases and 3 bases respectively, with 14 bases between them. CDR3 DNA sequence: TGTGCCAGCAGTCCGAGCTGGTGGGCCAATCAGCCCCAGCATTTT. Translation: CASSPSWWANQPQHF.

This chain links TRBV5-8 with TRBJ1-2; D possibly corresponds to TRBD1 (5 bases). In germline, CDR1 is SGHTS, CDR2 YDEGEE. The CDR3 totals 12 residues. Trimming took off 5 bases at V and 5 bases at J, with 10 bases between the two ends. The CDR3 DNA sequence: TGTGCCAGCAGATCGCGGGGGTATGGCTACACCTTC. This encodes CASRSRGYGYTF. Variable domain in full (rest from reference TRBV5-8 and TRBJ1-2): EAGVTQSPTHLIKTRGQQATLRCSPISGHTSVYWYQQALGLGLQFLLWYDEGEERNRGNFPPRFSGRQFPNYSSELNVNALELEDSALYLCASRSRGYGYTFGSGTRLTVV.

The chain carries TRBV3-1 (or the pseudogene TRBV3-2) and TRBJ1-6; TRBD1 might be the D (5 bases). The CDR3 extends over 18 amino acids. Germline V gene data show CDR1 as LGHDT and CDR2 as YNNKEL (reference sequence). Trimming took off 4 bases at V and 2 bases at J, with 18 bases between the two ends. The CDR3 nucleotides are TGTGCCAGCAGCCCCACTCACCGGGGACTGACCTATAATTCACCCCTCCACTTT. Translating gives CASSPTHRGLTYNSPLHF.

DNA for the CDR3: TGCAGTGCTAGTAGCGTGACAGGGTTGAACACTGAAGCTTTCTTT. Amino acids: CSASSVTGLNTEAFF. The chain uses TRBV20-1 and TRBJ1-1, with 7 bases lining up with TRBD1. This CDR3 has 15 amino acids. Germline trimming cut 3 bases from V and 0 bases from J; bases unmatched to any gene: 7. The germline V gene encodes CDR1 DFQATT and CDR2 SNEGSKA (reference sequence).

This clone has just a few counts. The genes are TRBV27 and TRBJ2-7; weak D call: TRBD1 (6 bases). This CDR3 has 13 residues. V dropped 2 bases and J dropped 6 bases, with 11 bases sitting between them. Germline V lookup: CDR1 MNHEY, CDR2 SMNVEV (reference sequence). CDR3 protein: CASSLGGWPEQYF. In DNA form, the CDR3 reads TGTGCCAGCAGTTTAGGGGGCTGGCCCGAGCAGTACTTC.

This clone was counted many times. This rearrangement joins TRBV11-2 to TRBJ1-2; the D is unclear. The CDR3 loop spans 13 amino acids. Germline lookup yields CDR1 SGHAT and CDR2 FQNNGV. The germline V and J ends were trimmed by 1 base and 4 bases, with 7 bases remaining between them. CDR3 coding DNA: TGTGCCAGCAGCTTAGGAAGGGCCTATGGCTACACCTTC. Its translation: CASSLGRAYGYTF.

The V and J genes are TRBV30 and TRBJ2-7, with D tentatively TRBD1 (6 bases). CDR3 size: 14 residues. Germline CDR1 and CDR2: GTSNPN and SVGIG (reference sequence). V was pared by 1 base and J by 4 bases, with 14 bases between. CDR3 nucleotides: TGTGCCTGGAGTGGATGGGGGCCCTCTTACGAGCAGTACTTC. Translated: CAWSGWGPSYEQYF.

The chain is built from TRBV7-9 and TRBJ2-7; D remains unclear. The CDR3 runs 15 residues. Trimming took 2 bases from V and 3 from J, leaving 14 bases between them. Germline V gene sequence: CDR1 SEHNR, CDR2 FQNEAQ (reference sequence). In nucleotides, the CDR3 is TGTGCCAGCAGCTTAACTCCCGGCCCCAGCTACGAGCAGTACTTC. It encodes CASSLTPGPSYEQYF.